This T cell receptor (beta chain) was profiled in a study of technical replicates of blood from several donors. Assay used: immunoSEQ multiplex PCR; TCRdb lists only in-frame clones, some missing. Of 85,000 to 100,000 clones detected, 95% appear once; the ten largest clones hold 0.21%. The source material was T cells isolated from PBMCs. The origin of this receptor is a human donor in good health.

CDR3 in DNA: TGTGCCAGCAGTTCCCCCCGGGGGGAGGGCACAGATACGCAGTATTTT. This sequence encodes CASSSPRGEGTDTQYF. The V call is TRBV28, the J call TRBJ2-3, with TRBD2 matching 7 bases. This CDR3 is 16 amino acids long. With 4 bases clipped from V and 1 base from J, the junction kept 8 bases outside the gene matches. Germline V gene data show CDR1 as MDHEN and CDR2 as SYDVKM.